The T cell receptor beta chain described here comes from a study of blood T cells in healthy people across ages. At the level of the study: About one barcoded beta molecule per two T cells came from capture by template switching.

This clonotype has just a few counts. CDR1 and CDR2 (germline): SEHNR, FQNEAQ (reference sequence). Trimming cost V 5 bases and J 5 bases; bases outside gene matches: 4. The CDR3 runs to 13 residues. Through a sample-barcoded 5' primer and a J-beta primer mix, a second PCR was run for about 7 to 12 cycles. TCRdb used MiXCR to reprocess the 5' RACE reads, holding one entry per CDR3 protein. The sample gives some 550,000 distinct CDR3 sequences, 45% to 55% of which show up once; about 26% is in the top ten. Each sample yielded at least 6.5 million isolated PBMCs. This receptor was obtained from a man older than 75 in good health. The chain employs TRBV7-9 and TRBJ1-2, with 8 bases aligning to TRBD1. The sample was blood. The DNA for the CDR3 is TGTGCCAGCAGCCAGGGACAGGTGTATGGCTACACCTTC. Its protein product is CASSQGQVYGYTF. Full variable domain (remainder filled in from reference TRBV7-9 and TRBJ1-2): DTGVSQNPRHKITKRGQNVTFRCDPISEHNRLYWYRQTLGQGPEFLTYFQNEAQLEKSRLLSDRFSAERPKGSFSTLEIQRTEQGDSAMYLCASSQGQVYGYTFGSGTRLTVV.